This TCR beta chain originates from a study of breast tumors, draining lymph nodes, adjacent tissues. Study-level results: Compared with lymph nodes, tumors were less diverse; compared with nontumor tissue, more. Most tumor T cells seemingly derive from lymph node, then expand in tumor. That most tumor T cells come from lymph nodes remained unproven.

TCRdb used MiXCR to reprocess the multiplex PCR reads, holding one entry per CDR3 protein. The sample has some 47,000 distinct CDR3 sequences; 35% to 50% are singletons. Many counts were recorded for this clonotype. The antigen remains undetermined. Germline values: CDR1 SGHRS, CDR2 YFSETQ. The CDR3 is made up of 16 amino acids. V shed 4 bases and J 1 base; nucleotides not matched to a gene: 3. This chain links TRBV5-1 with TRBJ1-4, with 11 positions matching TRBD1. The clonotype originates from a female donor with breast cancer. Some clones in this sample may be carry-over from other donors' samples. The sample comprised breast tumor tissue. CDR3: CASSAGQGGTNEKLFF. As DNA, the CDR3 is TGCGCCAGCAGCGCGGGACAGGGGGGAACTAATGAAAAACTGTTTTTT.